This T cell receptor (beta chain) was captured in a study of blood T cell repertoires in COVID-19. Whole-study context: Samples of COVID-19 (acute and convalescent) were obtained from the United States, Italy and Spain. Sources were T cells, B-cell-depleted T cells, or PBMCs; the material itself was cDNA or gDNA.

V dropped 5 bases and J dropped 4; count of bases not matched to a gene: 6. The CDR3 runs to 15 residues. Germline loops: CDR1 LNHDA, CDR2 SQIVND (reference sequence). In the study's own analysis: Amplifying reference gene primers gave estimates of nucleated cell counts. Produced via immunoSEQ multiplex PCR; TCRdb's table is partial and in-frame only. Clone size and V and J calls were adopted from that table, with D and trimming inferred from the DNA. Here the sample spans fewer than 300,000 clones, around 82% being singletons. This sequence originates from a man older than 75 with acute or convalescent COVID-19. The chain uses TRBV19 and TRBJ1-5; 9 nucleotides align to TRBD1. The sample comprised peripheral blood. CDR3 protein: CASSGQGMGNQPQHF. CDR3 nucleotide sequence: TGTGCCAGTAGTGGACAGGGGATGGGAAATCAGCCCCAGCATTTT.